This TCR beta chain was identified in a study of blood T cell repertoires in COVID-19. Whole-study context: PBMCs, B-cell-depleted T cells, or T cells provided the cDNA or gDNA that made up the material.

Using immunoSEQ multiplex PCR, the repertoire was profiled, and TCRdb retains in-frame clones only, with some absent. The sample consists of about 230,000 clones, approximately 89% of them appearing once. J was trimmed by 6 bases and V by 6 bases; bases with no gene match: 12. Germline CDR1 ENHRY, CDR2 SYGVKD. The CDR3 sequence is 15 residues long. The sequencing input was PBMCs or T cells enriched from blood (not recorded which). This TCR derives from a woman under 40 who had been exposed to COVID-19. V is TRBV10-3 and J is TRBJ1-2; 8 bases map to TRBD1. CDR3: CAISFMLQGADGYTF. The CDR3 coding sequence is TGTGCCATCAGCTTTATGCTTCAGGGGGCGGATGGCTACACCTTC.